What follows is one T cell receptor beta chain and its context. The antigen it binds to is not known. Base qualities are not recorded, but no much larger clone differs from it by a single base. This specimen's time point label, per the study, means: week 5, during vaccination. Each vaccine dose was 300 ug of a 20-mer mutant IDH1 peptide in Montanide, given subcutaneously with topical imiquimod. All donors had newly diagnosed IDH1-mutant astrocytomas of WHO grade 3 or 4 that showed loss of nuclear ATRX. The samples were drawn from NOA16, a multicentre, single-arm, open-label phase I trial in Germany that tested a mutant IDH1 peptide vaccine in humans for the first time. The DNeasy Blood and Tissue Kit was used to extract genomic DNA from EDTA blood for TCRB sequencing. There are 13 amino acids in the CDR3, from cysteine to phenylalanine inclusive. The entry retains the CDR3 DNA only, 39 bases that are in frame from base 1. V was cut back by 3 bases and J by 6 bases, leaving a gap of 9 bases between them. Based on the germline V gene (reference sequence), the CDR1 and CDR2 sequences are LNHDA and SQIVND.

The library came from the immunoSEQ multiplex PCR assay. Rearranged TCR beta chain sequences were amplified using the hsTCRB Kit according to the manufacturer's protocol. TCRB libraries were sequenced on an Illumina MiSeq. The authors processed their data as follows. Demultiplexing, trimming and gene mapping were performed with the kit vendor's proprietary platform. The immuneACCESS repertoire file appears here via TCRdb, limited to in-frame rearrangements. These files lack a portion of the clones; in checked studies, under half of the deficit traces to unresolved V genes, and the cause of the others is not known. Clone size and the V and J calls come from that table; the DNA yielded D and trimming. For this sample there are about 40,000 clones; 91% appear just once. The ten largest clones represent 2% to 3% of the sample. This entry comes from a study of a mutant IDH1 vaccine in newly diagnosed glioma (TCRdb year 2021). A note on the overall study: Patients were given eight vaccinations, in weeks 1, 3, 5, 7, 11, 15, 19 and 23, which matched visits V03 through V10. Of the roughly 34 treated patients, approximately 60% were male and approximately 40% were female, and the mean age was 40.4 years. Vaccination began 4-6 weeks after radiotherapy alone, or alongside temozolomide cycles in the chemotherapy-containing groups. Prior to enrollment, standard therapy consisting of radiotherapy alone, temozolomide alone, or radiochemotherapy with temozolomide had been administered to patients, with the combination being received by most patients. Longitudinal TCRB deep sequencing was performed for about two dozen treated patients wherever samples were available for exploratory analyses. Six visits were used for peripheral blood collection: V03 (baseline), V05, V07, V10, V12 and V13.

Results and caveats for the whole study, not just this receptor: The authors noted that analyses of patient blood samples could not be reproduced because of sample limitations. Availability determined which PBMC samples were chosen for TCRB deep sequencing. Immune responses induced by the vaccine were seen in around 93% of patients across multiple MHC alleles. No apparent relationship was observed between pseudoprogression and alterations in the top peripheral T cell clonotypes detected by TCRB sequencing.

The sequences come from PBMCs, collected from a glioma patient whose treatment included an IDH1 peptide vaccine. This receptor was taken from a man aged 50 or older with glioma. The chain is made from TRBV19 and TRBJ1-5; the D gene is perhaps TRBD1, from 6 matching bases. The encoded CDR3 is CASSIGRGQPQHF. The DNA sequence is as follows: TGTGCCAGTAGTATCGGCAGGGGTCAGCCCCAGCATTTT.